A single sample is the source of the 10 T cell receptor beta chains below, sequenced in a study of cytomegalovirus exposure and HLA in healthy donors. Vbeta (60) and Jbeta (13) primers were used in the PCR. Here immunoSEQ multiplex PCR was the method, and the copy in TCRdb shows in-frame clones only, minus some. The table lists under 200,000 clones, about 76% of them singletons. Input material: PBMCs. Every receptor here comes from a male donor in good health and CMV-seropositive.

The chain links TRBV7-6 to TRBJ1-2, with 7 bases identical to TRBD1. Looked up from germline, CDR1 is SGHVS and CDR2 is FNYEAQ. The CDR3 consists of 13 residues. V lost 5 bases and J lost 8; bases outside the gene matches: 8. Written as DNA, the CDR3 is TGTGCCAGCAGCCAGGACAGGTTGGGCGGCTACACCTTC. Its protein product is CASSQDRLGGYTF. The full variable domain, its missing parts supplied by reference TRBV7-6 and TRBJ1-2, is GAGVSQSPRYKVTKRGQDVALRCDPISGHVSLYWYRQALGQGPEFLTYFNYEAQQDKSGLPNDRFSAERPEGSISTLTIQRTEQRDSAMYRCASSQDRLGGYTFGSGTRLTVV.

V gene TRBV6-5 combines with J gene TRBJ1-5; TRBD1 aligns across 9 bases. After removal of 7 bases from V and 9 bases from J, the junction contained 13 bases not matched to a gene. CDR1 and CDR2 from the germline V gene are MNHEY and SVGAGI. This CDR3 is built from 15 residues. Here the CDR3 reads CASTSRTGANGPQHF. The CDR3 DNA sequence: TGTGCCAGCACCTCCAGGACAGGGGCAAATGGGCCCCAGCATTTT.

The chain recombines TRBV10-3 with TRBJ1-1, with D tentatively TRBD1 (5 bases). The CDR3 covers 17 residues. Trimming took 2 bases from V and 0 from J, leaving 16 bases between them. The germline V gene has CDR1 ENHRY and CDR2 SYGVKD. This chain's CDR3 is CAISEPNRGTMNTEAFF. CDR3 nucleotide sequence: TGTGCCATCAGTGAGCCCAACCGGGGGACTATGAACACTGAAGCTTTCTTT.

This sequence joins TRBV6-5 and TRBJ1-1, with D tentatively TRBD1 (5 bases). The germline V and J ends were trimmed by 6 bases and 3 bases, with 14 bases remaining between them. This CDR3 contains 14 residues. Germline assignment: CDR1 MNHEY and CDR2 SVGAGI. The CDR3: CASSEGGDHTEAFF. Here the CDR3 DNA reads TGTGCCAGCAGCGAGGGAGGGGATCACACTGAAGCTTTCTTT.

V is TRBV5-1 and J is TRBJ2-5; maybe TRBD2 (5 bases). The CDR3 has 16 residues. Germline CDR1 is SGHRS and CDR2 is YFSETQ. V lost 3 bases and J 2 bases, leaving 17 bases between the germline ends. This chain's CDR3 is CASSSGSGRRQETQYF. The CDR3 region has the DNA TGCGCCAGCAGCTCAGGCAGCGGTCGAAGACAAGAGACCCAGTACTTC.

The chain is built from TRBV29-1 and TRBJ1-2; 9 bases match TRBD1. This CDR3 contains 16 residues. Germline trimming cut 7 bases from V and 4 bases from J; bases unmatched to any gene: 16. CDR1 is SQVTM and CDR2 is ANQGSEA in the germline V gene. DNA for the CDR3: TGCAGCGCCGACCTGATCCGGGACAGGGCGCCCTATGGCTACACCTTC. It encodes CSADLIRDRAPYGYTF.

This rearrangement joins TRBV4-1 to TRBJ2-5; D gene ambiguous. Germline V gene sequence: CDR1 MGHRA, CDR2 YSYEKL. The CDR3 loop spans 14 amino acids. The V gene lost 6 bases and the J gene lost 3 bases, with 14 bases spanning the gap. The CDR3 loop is CASSREELKETQYF. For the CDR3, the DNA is TGCGCCAGCAGTCGTGAAGAGCTCAAAGAGACCCAGTACTTC.

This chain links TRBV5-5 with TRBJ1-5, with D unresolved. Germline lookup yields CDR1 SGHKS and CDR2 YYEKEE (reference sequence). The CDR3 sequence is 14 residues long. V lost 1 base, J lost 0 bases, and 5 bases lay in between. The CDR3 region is CASSLFNSNQPQHF. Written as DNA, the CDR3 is TGTGCCAGCAGCTTGTTCAATAGCAATCAGCCCCAGCATTTT.

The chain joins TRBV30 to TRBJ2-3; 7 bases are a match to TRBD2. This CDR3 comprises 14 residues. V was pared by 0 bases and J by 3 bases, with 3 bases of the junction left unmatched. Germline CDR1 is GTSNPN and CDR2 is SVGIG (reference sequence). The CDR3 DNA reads TGTGCCTGGAGTGTAGGGAGGGATACAGATACGCAGTATTTT. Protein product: CAWSVGRDTDTQYF.

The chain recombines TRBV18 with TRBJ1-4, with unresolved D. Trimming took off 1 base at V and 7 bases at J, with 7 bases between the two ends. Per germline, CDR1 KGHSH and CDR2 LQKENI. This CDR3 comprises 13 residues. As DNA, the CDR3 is TGTGCCAGCTCACCACTCGCAGGTGAAAAACTGTTTTTT. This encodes CASSPLAGEKLFF.